Described below is a single T cell receptor (beta chain) sequence and its context. The antigen is not known. J gave up 5 bases and V 3 bases, and 4 bases lay outside the gene matches. The length of the CDR3 is 15 residues. Germline CDR1 is PRHDT and CDR2 is FYEKMQ (reference sequence). Expansion of antigen-specific CD4+ T cells with viral peptide pools was carried out by the ViraFEST assay before sequencing. Following culture for around 10 days, CD4+ T cells were isolated. Participants completed two doses of the BNT162b2 or mRNA-1273 vaccine. The vaccine recipients had no prior SARS-CoV-2 infection, with negative nucleocapsid antibodies. Supplemented with 9.5 to 10 IU/ml IL-2 and roughly 10 ug/ml peptides, two million PBMC per well were kept in culture. Half-medium replacement with IL-2 medium occurred on days 3 and 7. The source of the sample is a study of vaccination effects on CD4 cells after COVID-19.

Clones were sequenced by immunoSEQ multiplex PCR, and TCRdb holds only the in-frame ones, with some missing. In the table there are about 46,000 clones, 65% to 80% of which are singletons. Study results and limitations: Common cold coronavirus cross-reactivity was shown by only 1 of 255 vaccine-induced clones in healthy vaccinees.

The rearrangement joins TRBV13 to TRBJ2-2, with TRBD1 matching over 9 bases. The material was CD4+ T cells from PBMCs cultured with HCoV-OC43 spike peptides, obtained after COVID-19 vaccination. Subset of the sample: HCoV-OC43 spike overlapping peptide pool stimulation. The sequence was collected from a human donor who received a COVID-19 vaccine. The CDR3 coding sequence is TGTGCCAGCAGCTTCCGGGACAGGGAGACCGGGGAGCTGTTTTTT. Protein product: CASSFRDRETGELFF.